The T cell receptor beta chain described here comes from a study of vaccination effects on CD4 cells after COVID-19. Study in general: Sampling occurred 16 days and one week pre-vaccination in two convalescent patients.

Sequencing was preceded by expansion of antigen-specific CD4+ T cells with viral peptide pools in the ViraFEST assay. Isolating CD4+ T cells followed less than 12 days of culture. Their SARS-CoV-2 infection, verified by PCR, occurred between March and December 2020. Half-medium changes using IL-2 medium occurred on days 3 and 7. Findings and caveats of the study: In the late period after vaccination, infection- and vaccine-induced clones contracted markedly. A shortage of convalescent patients and an absence of early post-infection timepoints characterized the study.

TCRdb's table, derived via immunoSEQ multiplex PCR, lists solely in-frame clones and lacks some. The top ten clones hold about 17% of a sample with about 36,000 clones, over 60% of them seen once. This clone has just a few counts. The antigen is unknown. CDR3 size: 13 residues. Trimming removed 0 bases from V and 6 bases from J, with 6 bases in between. The gene calls are TRBV12-3 or TRBV12-4 and TRBJ1-5; no reliable D call. The sequence derives from a human donor who had a prior SARS-CoV-2 infection. The sequences come from CD4+ T cells from PBMCs cultured with HCoV-NL63 spike peptides, collected before COVID-19 vaccination. The chain's CDR3 is CASSLASFQPQHF. As DNA, the CDR3 is TGTGCCAGCAGTTTAGCGAGTTTTCAGCCCCAGCATTTT.